This T cell receptor (beta chain) was retrieved from a study of tumor-infiltrating lymphocytes in localized non-small cell lung cancer. The CDR3 is 14 amino acids. The ends were cut back, 6 bases at V and 4 bases at J, with 15 bases in the middle. CDR1 MDHEN and CDR2 SYDVKM come from the germline V gene. Some clones are missing from TCRdb's copy, which holds only in-frame ones; the method was immunoSEQ multiplex PCR. The sample has 8,000 to 10,000 clones; around 77% are singletons. Findings and limits, study-wide: Not all patients were TCR sequenced, owing to tissue quantity.

Worth noting for this clone: Its antigen is not known.

This chain connects TRBV28 to TRBJ1-2; D remains ambiguous. The source of this sequence is a human donor with non-small cell lung cancer. The sequencing input was uninvolved lung tissue not adjacent to the tumor. This chain's CDR3 is CASRVGGPLYGYTF. In DNA form, the CDR3 reads TGTGCCAGCAGGGTTGGAGGACCCCTCTATGGCTACACCTTC.